This T cell receptor beta chain was sequenced during a study of CXCR3-negative and CXCR3-positive naive CD8 T cells. Study-wide results and limits: In both naive subsets diversity was comparably high, whereas memory CD8+ cells showed much lower diversity.

As concerns this clonotype: Its antigen remains unknown.

The authors made the TRB cDNA libraries by 5' RACE using UMI labels. With the 5' RACE reads reprocessed, TCRdb shows one record per CDR3 protein and no DNA. The ten top clones account for approximately 1.9%, within a sample of roughly 3,500 distinct CDR3 sequences. CDR3 length: 16 residues. Germline-derived CDR1 and CDR2 are LGHNA and YSLEER. This TCR was sampled from a human donor in good health. Some clones in this sample may be carry-over from other donors' samples. The genes are TRBV4-3 and TRBJ1-2. The sequenced sample was naive CXCR3- CD8+ T cells from blood. Regarding subset: CD45RO-CCR7+CD27+CD95- naive CD8+ T cells lacking CXCR3 (TNR3-). CDR3 amino acids: CASSQDISPVTYGYTF.